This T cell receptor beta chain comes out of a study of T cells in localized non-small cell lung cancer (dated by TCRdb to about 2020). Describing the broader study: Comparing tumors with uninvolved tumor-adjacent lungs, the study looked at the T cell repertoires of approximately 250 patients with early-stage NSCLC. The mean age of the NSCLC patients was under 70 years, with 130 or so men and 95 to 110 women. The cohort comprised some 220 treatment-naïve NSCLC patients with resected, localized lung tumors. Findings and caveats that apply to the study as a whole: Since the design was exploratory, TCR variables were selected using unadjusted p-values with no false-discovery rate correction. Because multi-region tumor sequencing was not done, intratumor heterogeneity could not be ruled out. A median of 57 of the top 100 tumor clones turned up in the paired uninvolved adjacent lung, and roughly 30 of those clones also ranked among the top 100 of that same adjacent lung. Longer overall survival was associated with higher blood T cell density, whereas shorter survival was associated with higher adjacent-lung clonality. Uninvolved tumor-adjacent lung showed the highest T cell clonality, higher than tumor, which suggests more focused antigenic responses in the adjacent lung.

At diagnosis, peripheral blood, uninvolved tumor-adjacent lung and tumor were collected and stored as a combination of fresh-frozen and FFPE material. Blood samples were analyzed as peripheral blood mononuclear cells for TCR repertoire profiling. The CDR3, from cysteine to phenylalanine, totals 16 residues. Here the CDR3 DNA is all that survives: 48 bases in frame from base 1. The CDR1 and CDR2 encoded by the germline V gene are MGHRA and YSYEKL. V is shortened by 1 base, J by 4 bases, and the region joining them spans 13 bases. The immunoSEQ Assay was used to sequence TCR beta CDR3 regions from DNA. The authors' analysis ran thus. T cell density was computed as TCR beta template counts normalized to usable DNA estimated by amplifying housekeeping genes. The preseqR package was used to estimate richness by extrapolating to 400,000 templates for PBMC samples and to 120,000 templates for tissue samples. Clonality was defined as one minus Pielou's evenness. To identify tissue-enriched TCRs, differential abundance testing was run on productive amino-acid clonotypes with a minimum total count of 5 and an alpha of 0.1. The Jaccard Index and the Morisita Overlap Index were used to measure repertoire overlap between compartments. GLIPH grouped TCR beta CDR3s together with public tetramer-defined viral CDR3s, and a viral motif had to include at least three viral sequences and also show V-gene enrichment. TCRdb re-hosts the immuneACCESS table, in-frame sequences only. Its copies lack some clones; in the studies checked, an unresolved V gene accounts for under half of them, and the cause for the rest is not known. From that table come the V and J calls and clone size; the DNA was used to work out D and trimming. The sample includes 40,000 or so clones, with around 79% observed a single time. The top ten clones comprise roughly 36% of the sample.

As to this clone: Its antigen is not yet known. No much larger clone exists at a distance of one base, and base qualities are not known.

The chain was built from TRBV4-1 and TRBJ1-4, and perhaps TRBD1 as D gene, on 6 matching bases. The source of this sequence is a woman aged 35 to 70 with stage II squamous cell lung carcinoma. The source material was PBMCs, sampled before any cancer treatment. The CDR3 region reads CASSQVSGEDNEKLFF. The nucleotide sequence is TGCGCCAGCAGCCAAGTGTCAGGGGAGGATAATGAAAAACTGTTTTTT.